The 32 T cell receptor beta chains reported below all come from one sample, sequenced in a study of shared clonotypes between healthy human individuals. Assay: immunoSEQ multiplex PCR; the TCRdb copy retains only in-frame clones and omits some. This repertoire shows about 640,000 clones, 72% found once; its top ten account for under 2%. The sample comprised memory CD4+ T cells sorted from blood. Described subset: CD45RA-negative fraction. The source of these receptors is a woman in her thirties in good health.

The V and J genes are TRBV12-5 and TRBJ2-2; the D gene is possibly TRBD1 (6 bases). The CDR3 sequence is 13 residues long. CDR1 is LGHNT, CDR2 FRNRAP, per germline. V was cut by 4 bases and J by 3 bases, with 6 bases left in between. The DNA for the CDR3 is TGTGCTAGTGGTTCAGGGGACACCGGGGAGCTGTTTTTT. Translated: CASGSGDTGELFF.

The chain combines TRBV5-4 with TRBJ1-2; 7 bases fit TRBD1. The ends lost 2 bases at V and 7 bases at J; junction bases unmatched: 5. Germline CDR1 and CDR2: SGHNT and YYREEE (reference sequence). The CDR3 contains 13 residues. For the CDR3, the DNA is TGTGCCAGCAGCTTTGACAGGGAGAGTGGCTACACCTTC. This encodes CASSFDRESGYTF.

The chain carries TRBV7-8 and TRBJ2-7; D gene unclear. Germline assignment: CDR1 SGHVS and CDR2 FQNEAQ. The CDR3 totals 13 residues. The V end was cut by 2 bases, the J end by 6 bases, with 11 bases between. CDR3 DNA sequence: TGTGCCAGCAGCTTACAAGCTAGGCGCGAGCAGTACTTC. Encoded protein: CASSLQARREQYF.

To note about this clone: The sample carries other DNA sequences with the same CDR3. The rearrangement links TRBV11-2 to TRBJ2-2; the D is unclear. This CDR3 has 15 amino acids. Germline CDR1 is SGHAT and CDR2 is FQNNGV. Deletions cut 2 bases from V and 0 bases from J, with 7 bases between. The CDR3 bases are TGTGCCAGCAGCTTATCCCGAACGAACACCGGGGAGCTGTTTTTT. This codes for CASSLSRTNTGELFF. The variable domain in full, with the rest retrieved from reference TRBV11-2 and TRBJ2-2, is EAGVAQSPRYKIIEKRQSVAFWCNPISGHATLYWYQQILGQGPKLLIQFQNNGVVDDSQLPKDRFSAERLKGVDSTLKIQPAKLEDSAVYLCASSLSRTNTGELFFGEGSRLTVL.

The V and J genes are TRBV14 and TRBJ1-2; weak D call: TRBD1 (5 bases). CDR3 length: 15 amino acids. CDR1 and CDR2 from the germline V gene are SGHDN and FVKESK. V lost 0 bases to trimming and J lost 8 bases, with 16 bases between them. CDR3 DNA: TGTGCCAGCAGCCAAGATTCTTATGGCAGGGCGGGCTACACCTTC. Amino acids: CASSQDSYGRAGYTF. The whole variable domain, filled in from reference TRBV14 and TRBJ1-2, reads EAGVTQFPSHSVIEKGQTVTLRCDPISGHDNLYWYRRVMGKEIKFLLHFVKESKQDESGMPNNRFLAERTGGTYSTLKVQPAELEDSGVYFCASSQDSYGRAGYTFGSGTRLTVV.

The table lists this clone with a few counts. V and J are TRBV5-1 and TRBJ2-7, with D possibly matching TRBD1 (5 bases). Germline CDR1 is SGHRS and CDR2 is YFSETQ. The CDR3 loop spans 14 amino acids. The V end was cut by 4 bases, the J end by 5 bases, with 16 bases between. CDR3 residues: CASSPRVSSDEQYF. CDR3 in DNA: TGCGCCAGCAGCCCCAGGGTTTCGTCCGACGAGCAGTACTTC.

The CDR3 DNA is TGTGCCAGCAGCTTGGGCCCCCAGGGAGAGCAGTACTTC. As protein: CASSLGPQGEQYF. The V call is TRBV5-6, the J call TRBJ2-7, with TRBD1 as a possible D gene (5 bases). From germline, CDR1 is SGHDT and CDR2 YYEEEE. This CDR3 contains 13 residues. Deletions cut 0 bases from V and 7 bases from J, with 11 bases between.

This chain connects TRBV15 to TRBJ2-1, with a possible D match to TRBD2 (5 bases). The CDR3 consists of 14 residues. The germline V gene encodes CDR1 LNHNV and CDR2 YYDKDF (reference sequence). The germline V and J ends were trimmed by 3 bases and 2 bases, with 8 bases remaining between them. CDR3 nucleotides: TGTGCCACCAGCAGCACCGGGGCCTACAATGAGCAGTTCTTC. Translating it yields CATSSTGAYNEQFF.

The V call is TRBV28, the J call TRBJ2-5; 11 bases are shared with TRBD2. The J segment lost 7 bases and the V segment lost 4 bases, leaving 5 bases of the junction unmatched. The CDR3 runs to 14 residues. Germline values: CDR1 MDHEN, CDR2 SYDVKM. This CDR3 is CASSSLAGDVTQYF. As DNA, the CDR3 is TGTGCCAGCAGTTCACTAGCGGGAGACGTGACCCAGTACTTC.

The rearrangement joins TRBV27 to TRBJ2-7; D is perhaps TRBD1 or TRBD2 (6 bases each). Per germline, CDR1 MNHEY and CDR2 SMNVEV (reference sequence). V was cut by 3 bases and J by 7 bases, with 19 bases left in between. The CDR3 sequence is 15 residues long. The CDR3 loop reads CASSFTSGGWGEQYF. DNA of the CDR3: TGTGCCAGCAGTTTCACCTCCGGGGGCTGGGGGGAGCAGTACTTC.

This clone appeared a few times. Additional DNA sequences in this sample encode the identical CDR3. This chain uses TRBV5-1 with TRBJ2-1; the match to TRBD2 covers 7 bases. Unmatched junction bases numbered 5, after V lost 1 base and J lost 4 bases. This CDR3 spans 15 amino acids. Germline V gene sequence: CDR1 SGHRS, CDR2 YFSETQ. The CDR3 here is CASSLSSGDYNEQFF. The DNA for the CDR3 is TGCGCCAGCAGCTTGTCTAGCGGAGATTACAATGAGCAGTTCTTC.

The chain carries TRBV5-1 and TRBJ2-1, with 13 bases identical to TRBD2. CDR3 length: 15 amino acids. Germline V gene sequence: CDR1 SGHRS, CDR2 YFSETQ. The trim removed 4 bases at V and 6 bases at J, leaving 4 bases unmatched. The CDR3 coding sequence is TGCGCCAGCAGCCTAGGGACTAGCGGGATCAATGAGCAGTTCTTC. This gives the protein CASSLGTSGINEQFF. The variable domain in full, completed from reference TRBV5-1 and TRBJ2-1, reads KAGVTQTPRYLIKTRGQQVTLSCSPISGHRSVSWYQQTPGQGLQFLFEYFSETQRNKGNFPGRFSGRQFSNSRSEMNVSTLELGDSALYLCASSLGTSGINEQFFGPGTRLTVL.

This chain joins TRBV28 and TRBJ2-7, with 8 bases matching TRBD2. CDR3 length: 14 amino acids. The germline gives CDR1 MDHEN, CDR2 SYDVKM. With V trimmed by 7 bases and J by 0 bases, 5 bases remained unmatched. The CDR3 DNA reads TGTGCCAGCAAGCGGACTAGCAACTCCTACGAGCAGTACTTC. This translates into CASKRTSNSYEQYF.

V is TRBV13 and J is TRBJ2-7, with D possibly being TRBD1 or TRBD2 (6 bases each). This CDR3 has 14 residues. Germline V CDR1 and CDR2: PRHDT, FYEKMQ (reference sequence). Trimming pared 3 bases from V and 6 bases from J, leaving 15 bases between. The CDR3 loop reads CASSLGGARSEQYF. The CDR3 DNA is TGTGCCAGCAGCTTGGGGGGCGCACGGAGCGAGCAGTACTTC.

This clone has a single count. The chain uses TRBV2 and TRBJ1-2; the D is unclear. Germline V CDR1 and CDR2: SNHLY, FYNNEI. The ends were cut back, 4 bases at V and 4 bases at J, with 13 bases in the middle. This CDR3 has 14 amino acids. The CDR3 DNA reads as TGTGCCAGCAGTGGAGGTCACGGCATCTATGGCTACACCTTC. Protein: CASSGGHGIYGYTF.

CDR3 nucleotides: TGTGCCAGCAGGGACCTAGCGGGAGCCGGGGAGCTGTTTTTT. Translating gives CASRDLAGAGELFF. J is TRBJ2-2 and V is TRBV6-4; TRBD2 matches at 10 bases. The CDR3 has 14 residues. Per germline, CDR1 MRHNA and CDR2 SNTAGT. Trimming cost V 6 bases and J 6 bases; bases outside gene matches: 4.

With respect to this clone: Additional DNA sequences in this sample encode the identical CDR3. The gene calls are TRBV5-1 and TRBJ2-7; the match to TRBD2 covers 9 bases. This CDR3 comprises 15 residues. V lost 0 bases and J lost 2; bases outside the gene matches: 3. The germline V gene encodes CDR1 SGHRS and CDR2 YFSETQ. The CDR3 reads CASSLEAGGPYEQYF. The CDR3 coding sequence is TGCGCCAGCAGCTTGGAGGCGGGAGGGCCCTACGAGCAGTACTTC.

The chain is built from TRBV7-9 and TRBJ1-6; no clear D gene. Germline CDR1 reads SEHNR; CDR2 reads FQNEAQ (reference sequence). This CDR3 contains 14 residues. The germline V and J ends were trimmed by 2 bases and 10 bases, with 12 bases remaining between them. CDR3 loop: CASSLHGPGSPLHF. CDR3 nucleotides: TGTGCCAGCAGCTTACACGGGCCGGGGTCACCCCTCCACTTT.

This chain connects TRBV7-8 to TRBJ2-3; 9 bases align to TRBD1. There are 17 residues in the CDR3. The V gene's germline CDR1 is SGHVS and CDR2 FQNEAQ. V lost 5 bases to trimming and J lost 4 bases; unmatched junction nucleotides: 13. CDR3 residues: CASSQLPGTGLADTQYF. CDR3 coding DNA: TGTGCCAGCAGCCAGTTGCCGGGGACAGGGTTGGCAGATACGCAGTATTTT.

This chain connects TRBV2 to TRBJ2-3, with D perhaps assigned TRBD1 or TRBD2 (5 bases each). CDR1 SNHLY and CDR2 FYNNEI come from the germline V gene. The ends were cut back, 4 bases at V and 5 bases at J, with 16 bases in the middle. This CDR3 is built from 15 residues. CDR3 coding DNA: TGTGCCAGCAGTGTTAGGTCGGGGCAGGAAGATACGCAGTATTTT. This sequence encodes CASSVRSGQEDTQYF.

In DNA, the CDR3 is TGTGCCAGCAGCCCCCAGCGGGAGGAGTCCCATGAGCAGTTCTTC. Encoded protein: CASSPQREESHEQFF. V usage is TRBV5-4 and J usage is TRBJ2-1; 9 nucleotides agree with TRBD2. CDR3 length: 15 residues. Germline V gene data show CDR1 as SGHNT and CDR2 as YYREEE (reference sequence). The V gene end was trimmed by 4 bases and the J gene end by 8 bases; junction bases not matched to a gene: 10.

V is TRBV4-1 and J is TRBJ1-2; possibly TRBD1 for D (5 bases). The CDR3 is 18 amino acids. The V gene's germline CDR1 is MGHRA and CDR2 YSYEKL. V was trimmed by 1 base and J by 3 bases, leaving 21 bases between them. As DNA, the CDR3 is TGCGCCAGCAGCCAAGGACGTAACGGGGCAGGGTTCGACTATGGCTACACCTTC. As protein: CASSQGRNGAGFDYGYTF.

In its sample, this clone was seen many times. The chain uses TRBV7-8 and TRBJ2-5; D is unclear. The CDR3 is made up of 11 amino acids. Germline assignment: CDR1 SGHVS and CDR2 FQNEAQ. The V and J ends lost 3 bases and 7 bases respectively, with 6 bases between them. The CDR3 sequence is CASSFWGTQYF. CDR3 sequence (DNA): TGTGCCAGCAGCTTTTGGGGGACCCAGTACTTC.

This clone was seen a handful of times. Distinct nucleotide sequences in the sample also encode this CDR3. The rearrangement links TRBV5-1 to TRBJ2-2; TRBD1 might be the D (5 bases). Trimming took 2 bases from V and 3 from J, leaving 11 bases between them. This CDR3 has 15 residues. Per the germline V gene, CDR1 is SGHRS and CDR2 is YFSETQ. In DNA form, the CDR3 reads TGCGCCAGCAGCTTAGGAGACAGAGACACCGGGGAGCTGTTTTTT. This encodes CASSLGDRDTGELFF.

The V call is TRBV28, the J call TRBJ1-5, with a weak D call TRBD1 (5 bases). CDR1 and CDR2 from the germline V gene are MDHEN and SYDVKM. V was cut by 2 bases and J by 6 bases, with 11 bases left in between. This CDR3 is built from 14 residues. CDR3 region: CASSLTPGFQPQHF. Written as DNA, the CDR3 is TGTGCCAGCAGTTTAACCCCAGGGTTTCAGCCCCAGCATTTT.

The chain has TRBV28 and TRBJ1-2; possibly TRBD1 for D (6 bases). Trimming stripped 5 bases from V and 5 bases from J, with 15 bases between. The CDR3 contains 14 residues. Germline CDR1 MDHEN, CDR2 SYDVKM. This CDR3 is CASSNRDIVYGYTF. CDR3 in DNA: TGTGCCAGCAGTAACCGGGACATAGTTTATGGCTACACCTTC.

The J gene is TRBJ1-1, the V gene TRBV11-2, with D hard to call. Germline loops: CDR1 SGHAT, CDR2 FQNNGV. The length of the CDR3 is 12 residues. Trimming took off 5 bases at V and 6 bases at J, with 10 bases between the two ends. CDR3 region: CASSIYRSEAFF. The CDR3 nucleotides are TGTGCCAGCAGCATTTACAGATCTGAAGCTTTCTTT.

The chain employs TRBV28 and TRBJ1-2; 9 bases are shared with TRBD1. The germline gives CDR1 MDHEN, CDR2 SYDVKM. The CDR3 runs 14 residues. With V trimmed by 10 bases and J by 5 bases, 11 bases remained unmatched. The CDR3 region is CATRDRAIFYGYTF. In DNA, the CDR3 is TGTGCCACCAGGGACAGGGCCATTTTTTATGGCTACACCTTC.

V and J are TRBV7-8 and TRBJ2-1; 11 bases are shared with TRBD2. The J segment lost 6 bases and the V segment lost 5 bases, leaving 6 bases of the junction unmatched. This CDR3 has 15 residues. Germline V gene lookup returns CDR1 SGHVS and CDR2 FQNEAQ. The CDR3 DNA is TGTGCCAGCAGCATGGATAGCGGGAGGGCCAATGAGCAGTTCTTC. Its protein is CASSMDSGRANEQFF.

This clone was found a few times. V gene TRBV2 combines with J gene TRBJ1-2, with D possibly matching TRBD1 (6 bases). V lost 4 bases to trimming and J lost 5 bases, with 14 bases between them. This CDR3 region has 14 residues. Germline CDR1 and CDR2: SNHLY and FYNNEI. The CDR3 DNA reads as TGTGCCAGCAGTGTGGGGGGCATCCAGTATGGCTACACCTTC. Its translation: CASSVGGIQYGYTF.

This chain joins TRBV19 and TRBJ2-7, with D maybe TRBD2 (5 bases). V gave up 3 bases and J gave up 2 bases, with 11 bases separating them. The CDR3 extends over 14 amino acids. From germline, CDR1 is LNHDA and CDR2 SQIVND (reference sequence). CDR3 region: CASSMKDGTYEQYF. The CDR3 nucleotides are TGTGCCAGTAGTATGAAAGACGGGACCTACGAGCAGTACTTC.

This clone was detected many times. The J gene is TRBJ2-3, the V gene TRBV30; TRBD2 aligns across 14 bases. This CDR3 has 16 amino acids. The germline V gene encodes CDR1 GTSNPN and CDR2 SVGIG (reference sequence). The junction had 6 bases not matched to a gene; V was cut back by 2 bases and J by 5 bases. The CDR3, as DNA: TGTGCCTGGAGTAAGGGACTAGCGGGAGATGGAGATACGCAGTATTTT. Translated: CAWSKGLAGDGDTQYF.